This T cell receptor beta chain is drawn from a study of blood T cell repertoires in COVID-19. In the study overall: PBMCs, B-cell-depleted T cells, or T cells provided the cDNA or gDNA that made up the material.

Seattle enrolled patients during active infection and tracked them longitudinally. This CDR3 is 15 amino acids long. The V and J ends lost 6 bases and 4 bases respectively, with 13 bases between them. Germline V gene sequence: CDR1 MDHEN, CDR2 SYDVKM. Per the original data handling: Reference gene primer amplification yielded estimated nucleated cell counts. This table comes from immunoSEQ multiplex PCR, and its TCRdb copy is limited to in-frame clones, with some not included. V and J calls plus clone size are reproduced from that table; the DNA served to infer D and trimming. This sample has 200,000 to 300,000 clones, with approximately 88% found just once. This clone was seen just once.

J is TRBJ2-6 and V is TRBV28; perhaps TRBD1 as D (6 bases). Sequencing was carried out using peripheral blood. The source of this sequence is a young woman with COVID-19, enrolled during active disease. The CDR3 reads CASSQQGSGANVLTF. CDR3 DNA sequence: TGTGCCAGCAGCCAACAGGGCTCCGGGGCCAACGTCCTGACTTTC.